This entry lists 15 T cell receptor beta chains sequenced from one sample in a study of T cell clonality in common variable immunodeficiency. General study points: Common variable immunodeficiency TCR beta sequences reportedly had fewer deletions and N-nucleotide insertions.

What these receptors recognize is not known. Here immunoSEQ multiplex PCR was the method, and the copy in TCRdb shows in-frame clones only, minus some. The specimen has tens of thousands of clones, none found just once. Sequencing was performed on peripheral blood mononuclear cells. The source of these receptors is a human donor with common variable immunodeficiency.

This clone was found many times. The read ends 3 residues before the CDR3 terminus; that terminus is restored from the germline J gene. V gene TRBV7-3 combines with J gene TRBJ2-2, with 9 bases matching TRBD1. Unmatched junction bases numbered 2, after V lost 6 bases and J lost 0 bases. CDR1 and CDR2 (germline): SGHTA, FQGTGA. The CDR3 is made up of 15 amino acids. CDR3 region: CASRGDRANTGELFF. Partial CDR3 DNA: TGTGCCAGCAGGGGGGACAGGGCGAACACCGGGGAG.

This clone was seen only a few times. The part of the CDR3 DNA that was read is TGTGCCAGTAGTACACAGGGTTTCGGAACTGAA. It translates to CASSTQGFGTE. The whole CDR3 region reads CASSTQGFGTEAFF. The chain has TRBV19 and TRBJ1-1; possible D gene TRBD1, 6 bases. The read terminates 3 residues ahead of where the CDR3 ends, so the germline J gene completes it. The ends were cut back, 4 bases at V and 5 bases at J, with 14 bases in the middle. Germline-derived CDR1 and CDR2 are LNHDA and SQIVND (reference sequence). This CDR3 is 14 amino acids long.

This clone was seen a few times. The read finishes 3 residues shy of the CDR3 end, and the germline J gene is used to complete it. The chain carries TRBV18 and TRBJ2-5; a weak D match, TRBD1 (6 bases). Germline-derived CDR1 and CDR2 are KGHSH and LQKENI. The CDR3 runs 17 residues. V was cut by 4 bases and J by 0 bases, with 18 bases left in between. Partial CDR3 DNA: TGTGCCAGCTCACTCCGTACCTTACAGGGAAACCAAGAGACC. This codes for CASSLRTLQGNQET. The CDR3 in its entirety is CASSLRTLQGNQETQYF.

This clone was detected only a few times. Read data end 3 residues before the CDR3 end; the end is taken from the germline J gene. The V call is TRBV18, the J call TRBJ2-2; D possibly corresponds to TRBD1 (6 bases). This CDR3 spans 15 amino acids. The V end was cut by 3 bases, the J end by 5 bases, with 13 bases between. Germline loops: CDR1 KGHSH, CDR2 LQKENI. The sequenced CDR3 bases are TGTGCCAGCTCACCCCACAGGGTGGATACCGGGGAG. Translation gives CASSPHRVDTGE. The whole CDR3 protein is CASSPHRVDTGELFF.

By share of the sample, this clone is medium-sized. The read is 3 residues too short to cover the CDR3 end, so that end is filled in from the germline J gene. This rearrangement joins TRBV5-1 to TRBJ2-6; tentative D call: TRBD1 (5 bases). Germline V gene sequence: CDR1 SGHRS, CDR2 YFSETQ. With 4 bases removed from V and 3 bases from J, the gap between germline ends came to 14 bases. The CDR3 is 16 amino acids. CDR3: CASSEDSLGGANVLTF. CDR3 bases read: TGCGCCAGCAGCGAAGACAGCCTCGGTGGGGCCAACGTC.

This clone has at least ten counts. The CDR3 end lies 3 residues beyond the end of the read and is filled in from the germline J gene. The chain couples TRBV29-1 to TRBJ1-1, with D perhaps TRBD1 (6 bases). Germline V CDR1 and CDR2: SQVTM, ANQGSEA. The CDR3 covers 13 residues. Trimming removed 6 bases at V and 5 bases at J, with 16 bases between. The part of the CDR3 DNA that was read is TGCAGCGTGTCACAGGGAGGAGGTACTGAA. Its translation is CSVSQGGGTE. The complete CDR3 sequence is CSVSQGGGTEAFF.

The table lists this clone with a few counts. The CDR3 end falls 3 residues outside the read, so it is completed with the germline J gene. The J gene is TRBJ1-2, the V gene TRBV30; 9 nucleotides line up with TRBD1. This CDR3 spans 13 amino acids. Germline V lookup: CDR1 GTSNPN, CDR2 SVGIG (reference sequence). The CDR3 bases that were read are TGTGCCTGGAAACAGGGGGCGCAGGGAGGC. Protein sequence: CAWKQGAQGG. The entire CDR3 protein is CAWKQGAQGGYTF.

Ten or more counts support this clone. The CDR3 DNA, read in part, is TGTGCCAGCAGTGTTGACTTAACTAATGAAAAA. It encodes CASSVDLTNEK. The CDR3 as a whole reads CASSVDLTNEKLFF. The V and J genes are TRBV6-1 and TRBJ1-4; D unresolved. With the read ending 3 residues before the CDR3 end, the germline J gene is used to fill in that end. Germline-derived CDR1 and CDR2 are MNHNS and SASEGT. This CDR3 is built from 14 residues. Trimming took off 4 bases at V and 1 base at J, with 7 bases between the two ends.

To note about this clone: The read falls 3 residues short of the CDR3 end, and the missing part is taken from the germline J gene. The rearrangement uses TRBV7-2 and TRBJ2-3; TRBD2 might be the D (5 bases). V lost 0 bases to trimming and J lost 3 bases, with 13 bases between them. Germline CDR1 reads SGHTA; CDR2 reads FQGNSA. The CDR3 runs to 16 residues. The CDR3 DNA, read in part, is TGTGCCAGCAGCTTAGCGGTAGGCGGGCTAACAGATACG. As protein: CASSLAVGGLTDT. The entire CDR3 sequence reads CASSLAVGGLTDTQYF.

About this clone itself: With the read ending 3 residues before the CDR3 end, the germline J gene is used to fill in that end. The rearrangement uses TRBV7-2 and TRBJ1-1; tentatively, D is TRBD1 (6 bases). Trimming pared 5 bases from V and 6 bases from J, leaving 13 bases between. The CDR3 is 13 amino acids. Looked up from germline, CDR1 is SGHTA and CDR2 is FQGNSA. The CDR3 DNA, read in part, is TGTGCCAGCAGCCCAAGAGCAGGGGCTGAA. It is translated as CASSPRAGAE. The CDR3 in its entirety is CASSPRAGAEAFF.

This clone was seen repeatedly, ten times or more. CDR3 region: CASGLPGQGSYEQYF. The sequenced CDR3 bases are TGTGCTAGTGGTCTCCCGGGACAGGGTTCCTACGAG. The chain recombines TRBV12-5 with TRBJ2-7, with 9 bases aligning to TRBD1. The missing CDR3 end, 3 residues past where the read stops, is filled in from the germline J gene. The CDR3 runs 15 residues. Germline V gives CDR1 LGHNT, CDR2 FRNRAP. V shed 5 bases, J shed 1 base, and the junction held 6 bases outside the gene matches.

The sample holds many counts of this clone. Read coverage stops 3 residues before the CDR3 terminus; the germline J gene supplies the remainder. This chain connects TRBV7-9 to TRBJ1-2; no reliable D call. The CDR3 extends over 11 amino acids. CDR1 SEHNR and CDR2 FQNEAQ come from the germline V gene (reference sequence). The DNA read from the CDR3 is TGTGCCAGCAGCTTAGCCTTATTC. This codes for CASSLALF. The full CDR3 protein is CASSLALFYTF.

This clone was seen a handful of times. The read ends 3 residues before the CDR3 terminus; that terminus is restored from the germline J gene. This chain uses TRBV19 with TRBJ2-7, with 9 bases aligning to TRBD1. CDR1 LNHDA and CDR2 SQIVND come from the germline V gene (reference sequence). V lost 4 bases, J lost 1 base, and 5 bases stayed unmatched. The CDR3 is made up of 15 amino acids. The CDR3 spells CASSTLGTGSYEQYF. Partial CDR3 DNA: TGTGCCAGTAGTACCCTCGGGACAGGGTCCTACGAG.

To note about this clone: The read finishes 3 residues shy of the CDR3 end, and the germline J gene is used to complete it. This sequence joins TRBV11-2 and TRBJ1-1; 8 positions agree with TRBD1. Germline V CDR1 and CDR2: SGHAT, FQNNGV. Trimming at V came to 1 base and at J to 5 bases, leaving 6 bases not matched to a gene. CDR3 size: 15 residues. The CDR3 spells CASSLGYRGRTEAFF. The covered CDR3 bases are TGTGCCAGCAGCTTAGGGTACAGGGGGAGAACTGAA. The complete variable domain, with remaining parts taken from reference TRBV11-2 and TRBJ1-1, reads EAGVAQSPRYKIIEKRQSVAFWCNPISGHATLYWYQQILGQGPKLLIQFQNNGVVDDSQLPKDRFSAERLKGVDSTLKIQPAKLEDSAVYLCASSLGYRGRTEAFFGQGTRLTVV.

This clone was detected many times. The CDR3 reads CASSFGGSYEQYF. CDR3 DNA (partial): TGTGCCAGCAGCTTTGGCGGCTCCTACGAG. The J gene is TRBJ2-7, the V gene TRBV7-9; D remains unclear. Coverage ceases 3 residues before the CDR3 finishes, and the germline J gene fills in the end. CDR1 and CDR2 from the germline V gene are SEHNR and FQNEAQ (reference sequence). The CDR3 length is 13 residues. V lost 3 bases to trimming and J lost 0 bases, with 6 bases between them. Full variable domain (missing parts from reference TRBV7-9 and TRBJ2-7): DTGVSQNPRHKITKRGQNVTFRCDPISEHNRLYWYRQTLGQGPEFLTYFQNEAQLEKSRLLSDRFSAERPKGSFSTLEIQRTEQGDSAMYLCASSFGGSYEQYFGPGTRLTVT.